Listed below are T cell receptor beta chains from one sample, sequenced in a study of T cells after yellow fever vaccination. TCRdb ran MiXCR on the 5' RACE reads and lists one entry per CDR3 protein. The table records about 350,000 distinct CDR3 sequences, over 3.5% of them present only once. The sample consisted of PBMCs, taken 5 days after the yellow fever booster vaccination. Receptors originate from a man in his late teens or twenties who received the YFV17D yellow fever vaccine. The CDR3 runs from the conserved cysteine through the conserved F or W. Fields, in order: V gene, J gene, D gene, CDR3 protein. A D gene is named only where the DNA matches it firmly.

V gene: TRBV6-1
J gene: TRBJ1-5
D gene: TRBD1
CDR3 protein: CASNLQGSGQPQHF

V gene: TRBV9
J gene: TRBJ1-6
D gene: .
CDR3 protein: CASSESSYNSPLHF

V gene: TRBV20-1
J gene: TRBJ1-1
D gene: .
CDR3 protein: CSARDQNALAAFF

V gene: TRBV4-1
J gene: TRBJ2-2
D gene: .
CDR3 protein: CASSQTGGEYTGELFF

V gene: TRBV5-1
J gene: TRBJ1-3
D gene: .
CDR3 protein: CASSLGGRSGNTIYF

V gene: TRBV12-3/TRBV12-4
J gene: TRBJ2-2
D gene: .
CDR3 protein: CASSTYGTANTGELFF

V gene: TRBV7-9
J gene: TRBJ1-2
D gene: .
CDR3 protein: CASSLEGTGGYTF

V gene: TRBV28
J gene: TRBJ2-7
D gene: TRBD1
CDR3 protein: CASSFGTGPYEQYF

V gene: TRBV11-2
J gene: TRBJ1-2
D gene: .
CDR3 protein: CASSKDSGLPRSGYTF

V gene: TRBV9
J gene: TRBJ2-5
D gene: .
CDR3 protein: CASSVGVSQETQYF

V gene: TRBV9
J gene: TRBJ2-5
D gene: .
CDR3 protein: CASSGRYQETQYF

V gene: TRBV25-1
J gene: TRBJ2-1
D gene: TRBD2
CDR3 protein: CASIHSGDSYNEQFF

V gene: TRBV7-9
J gene: TRBJ2-5
D gene: TRBD1
CDR3 protein: CASSEQGWETQYF

V gene: TRBV27
J gene: TRBJ1-1
D gene: .
CDR3 protein: CASSLKVDRMGSEAFF

V gene: TRBV6-5
J gene: TRBJ1-5
D gene: .
CDR3 protein: CASSDPGQPQHF

V gene: TRBV11-2
J gene: TRBJ1-1
D gene: .
CDR3 protein: CASSSDRRLAEAFF

V gene: TRBV5-6
J gene: TRBJ1-5
D gene: TRBD1
CDR3 protein: CASSDSGTGIGNNQPQHF

V gene: TRBV28
J gene: TRBJ1-1
D gene: .
CDR3 protein: CASSSATPEAFF

V gene: TRBV7-2
J gene: TRBJ2-5
D gene: .
CDR3 protein: CASSFPSGETQYF

V gene: TRBV10-3
J gene: TRBJ2-2
D gene: TRBD2
CDR3 protein: CAINERGDSTGELFF

V gene: TRBV10-3
J gene: TRBJ2-6
D gene: .
CDR3 protein: CAIKRGANVLTF

V gene: TRBV28
J gene: TRBJ1-5
D gene: .
CDR3 protein: CASTPGRGQPQHF

V gene: TRBV2
J gene: TRBJ1-1
D gene: .
CDR3 protein: CASRLDHDTEAFF

V gene: TRBV6-2/TRBV6-3
J gene: TRBJ2-3
D gene: .
CDR3 protein: CASSYSITDTQYF

V gene: TRBV4-3
J gene: TRBJ2-6
D gene: .
CDR3 protein: CASSQGGGGSGANVLTF

V gene: TRBV9
J gene: TRBJ2-3
D gene: TRBD2
CDR3 protein: CASSAASGVGHTQYF

V gene: TRBV20-1
J gene: TRBJ2-2
D gene: TRBD1
CDR3 protein: CSAPTGTLNTGELFF

V gene: TRBV5-4
J gene: TRBJ1-2
D gene: TRBD1
CDR3 protein: CASSPTGQGDGYTF